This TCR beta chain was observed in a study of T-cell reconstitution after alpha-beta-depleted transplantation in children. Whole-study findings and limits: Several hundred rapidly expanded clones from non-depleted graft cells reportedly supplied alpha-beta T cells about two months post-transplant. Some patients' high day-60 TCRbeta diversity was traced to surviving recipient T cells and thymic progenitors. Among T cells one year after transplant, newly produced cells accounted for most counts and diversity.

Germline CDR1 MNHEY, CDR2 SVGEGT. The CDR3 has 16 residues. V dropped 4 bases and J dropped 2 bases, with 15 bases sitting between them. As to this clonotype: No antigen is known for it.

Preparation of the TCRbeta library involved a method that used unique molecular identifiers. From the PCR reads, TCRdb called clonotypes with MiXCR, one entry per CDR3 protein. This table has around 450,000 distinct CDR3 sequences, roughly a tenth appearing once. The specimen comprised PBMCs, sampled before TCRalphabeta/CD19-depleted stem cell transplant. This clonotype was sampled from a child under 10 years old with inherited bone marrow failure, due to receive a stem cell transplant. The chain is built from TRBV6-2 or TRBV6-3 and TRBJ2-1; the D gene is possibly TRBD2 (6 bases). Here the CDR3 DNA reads TGTGCCAGCAGTTTACCCCCCCGGACTACCTACAATGAGCAGTTCTTC. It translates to CASSLPPRTTYNEQFF.